This is a list of T cell receptor beta chains from one sample in a study of PD-1 blockade in classical Hodgkin lymphoma. Method: immunoSEQ multiplex PCR; TCRdb's copy keeps in-frame clones and lacks some. This repertoire shows approximately 90,000 clones, 85% to 95% found once; its top ten account for approximately 2.5%. The sequences come from peripheral blood mononuclear cells (PBMCs), collected before the second cycle of nivolumab. The receptors were gathered from a human donor with classical Hodgkin lymphoma. The CDR3 runs from the conserved cysteine through the conserved F or W. Clone size appears in some rows only: once, few, many, or a class for an expanded clone.

v_gene,abundance,CDR3aa
TRBV5-4,-,CASSLVGLANNEQFF
TRBV28,-,CASSLTDFGAEQYF
TRBV6-1,-,CASSEALIGTSGYNEQFF
TRBV6-5,-,CASSGTPNYEQYF
TRBV4-1,many,CASSQVNLVAHSYEQYF
TRBV5-1,-,CASSSGLAGAYEQYF
TRBV6-5,-,CASRSQGAVGDTQYF
TRBV5-1,few,CASSLTGGSAEAFF
TRBV19,-,CASSTGISRTDTQYF
TRBV7-6,-,CASSLGEDRGGYTF
TRBV7-9,-,CASSLVGQTYGYTF
TRBV19,-,CASSIWGRGQAFF
TRBV5-1,-,CASSFLFIPDTQYF
TRBV18,-,CASSHLAGTGLSGELFF
TRBV4-1,-,CASSQDPDRGRGYEQYF
TRBV19,-,CASSTEVSGRAGDTQYF
TRBV14,-,CASSQESVADTQYF
TRBV13,-,CASSSSGRPYMQYF
TRBV11-3,-,CASSLFANEQFF
TRBV6-4,-,CASSATGNTEAFF
TRBV30,-,CAWLDTVEAFF
TRBV27,-,CASSFLRDEQYF
TRBV27,-,CASSLSLSAPDTQYF
TRBV27,once,CASSMGGAEAFF
TRBV28,-,CASSLSTSQRDYTGELFF
TRBV23-1,-,CASSQSRGEETQYF
TRBV12-5,-,CASGLVGAAISSYEQYF
TRBV15,-,CATSRRIGGETQYF
TRBV6-1,few,CASSEWGRGNVEAFF
TRBV7-6,-,CASRLDEKDNEQFF
TRBV5-4,-,CASSAPSDTQYF
TRBV5-1,-,CASSLELADTQYF
TRBV28,-,CASLGLAMNYEQYF
TRBV6-6,-,CASSHIWGGNTEAFF
TRBV2,-,CASSLTSGRIGELFF
TRBV10-3,-,CAINDYGGADTQYF
TRBV13,-,CASSLSVSDEQYF
TRBV19,-,CASSHGTASNEKLFF
TRBV10-3,-,CAISDQGSSYEQYF
TRBV6-6,-,CASSLLAGGYNEQFF
TRBV2,-,CASSEALSSRNEQFF
TRBV6-5,-,CASRMDRDQPQHF
TRBV10-2,-,CASKDWNTEAFF
TRBV18,once,CASSPRGEQFF
TRBV27,-,CASRLGLAGVGEQFF